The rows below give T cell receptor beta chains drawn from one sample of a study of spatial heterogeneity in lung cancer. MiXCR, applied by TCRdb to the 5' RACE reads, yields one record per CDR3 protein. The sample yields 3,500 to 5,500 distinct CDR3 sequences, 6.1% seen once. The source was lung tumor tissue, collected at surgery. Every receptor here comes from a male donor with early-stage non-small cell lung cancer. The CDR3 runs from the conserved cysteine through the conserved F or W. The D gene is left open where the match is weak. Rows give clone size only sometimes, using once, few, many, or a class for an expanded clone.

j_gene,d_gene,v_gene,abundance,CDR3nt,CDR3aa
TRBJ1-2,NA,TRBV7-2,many,TGTGCCAGCAGCTTAGCGGCGGTCAGTGCAGGCTACACCTTC,CASSLAAVSAGYTF
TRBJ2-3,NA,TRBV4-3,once,TGCGCCAGCAGCCAAGACCTAACGGGGTACACAGATACGCAGTATTTT,CASSQDLTGYTDTQYF
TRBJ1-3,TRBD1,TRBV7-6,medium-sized,TGTGCCAGCAGCCTGGGACAGGCTGGAAACACCATATATTTT,CASSLGQAGNTIYF
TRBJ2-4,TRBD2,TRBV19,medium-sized,TGTGCCAGTAGTTCCTCACCCCGACTAGCGGGAGGTACCAAAAACATTCAGTACTTC,CASSSSPRLAGGTKNIQYF
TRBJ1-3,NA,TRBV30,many,TGTGCCTGGAGTGAAGGGATTTCTGGAAACACCATATATTTT,CAWSEGISGNTIYF
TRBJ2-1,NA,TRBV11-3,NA,TGTGCCAGCAGCTTAGGCCCTGATCGGAGGCGGTACAATGAGCAGTTCTTC,CASSLGPDRRRYNEQFF
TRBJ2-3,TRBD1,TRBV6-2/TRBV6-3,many,TGTGCCAGCAGCCTGACAGGGGATCGATCAGATACGCAGTATTTT,CASSLTGDRSDTQYF
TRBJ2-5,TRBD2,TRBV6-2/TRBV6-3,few,TGTGCCAGCAGTGGCCTCCAGCGGGAGATAGATGAGACCCAGTACTTC,CASSGLQREIDETQYF
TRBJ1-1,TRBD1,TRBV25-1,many,TGTGCCAGCAGTGATTACAGGGGCACTGAAGCTTTCTTT,CASSDYRGTEAFF
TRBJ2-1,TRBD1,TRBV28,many,TGTGCCAGCAGTTTACAACAGGGGAGCTCCTACAATGAGCAGTTCTTC,CASSLQQGSSYNEQFF
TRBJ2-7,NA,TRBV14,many,TGTGCCAGCAGCCAAGATTTGGGCAGGGGGGACGAGCAGTACTTC,CASSQDLGRGDEQYF
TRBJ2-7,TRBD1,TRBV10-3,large,TGTGCCATCAGTGAGTCGAATGACAGGGACGAGCAGTACTTC,CAISESNDRDEQYF
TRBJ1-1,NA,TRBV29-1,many,TGCAGCGTTGAGGCCAACATGAACACTGAAGCTTTCTTT,CSVEANMNTEAFF
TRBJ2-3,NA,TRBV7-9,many,TGTGCCAGCAGCTTGGAATTGGGTAATACGCAGTATTTT,CASSLELGNTQYF
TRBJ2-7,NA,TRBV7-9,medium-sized,TGTGCCAGCAGCTTAGTGGCCGCATCCTACGAGCAGTACTTC,CASSLVAASYEQYF
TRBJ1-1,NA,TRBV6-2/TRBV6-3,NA,TGTGCCAGCAGTTGGCTGGGGAGGACTGAAGCTTTCTTT,CASSWLGRTEAFF
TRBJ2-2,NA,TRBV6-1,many,TGTGCCAGCAGTGAAGCGAGGTGGGGCCAGACCGGGGAGCTGTTTTTT,CASSEARWGQTGELFF
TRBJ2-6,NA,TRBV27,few,TGTGCCAGCAGTTGGGGAGCTAAGGCCAACGTCCTGACTTTC,CASSWGAKANVLTF
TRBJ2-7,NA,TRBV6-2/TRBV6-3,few,TGTGCCAGCAGCTTCTTTCAGGCGCCAACCTACGAGCAGTACTTC,CASSFFQAPTYEQYF
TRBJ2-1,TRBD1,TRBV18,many,TGTGCCAGCTCACCGGGGAATGAGGGGGCTCATGAGCAGTTCTTC,CASSPGNEGAHEQFF
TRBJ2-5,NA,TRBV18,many,TGTGCCAGCTCACCAGGACCGCGGGAGACCCAGTACTTC,CASSPGPRETQYF
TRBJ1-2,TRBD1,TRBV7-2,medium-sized,TGTGCCAGCAGCTTAAGTGGGACAGGGGTCTATGGCTACACCTTC,CASSLSGTGVYGYTF
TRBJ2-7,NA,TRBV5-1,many,TGCGCCAGCAGTTCTGGGGGGACACCCTCCTACGAGCAGTACTTC,CASSSGGTPSYEQYF
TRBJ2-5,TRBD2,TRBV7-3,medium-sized,TGTGCCAGCAGCTTAACTAGCGGGAGCGGGGAGACCCAGTACTTC,CASSLTSGSGETQYF
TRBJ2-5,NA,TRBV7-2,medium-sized,TGTGCCAGCAGCTATGGAGAAGAGACCCAGTACTTC,CASSYGEETQYF
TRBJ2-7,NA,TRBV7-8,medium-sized,TGTGCCAGCAGCTTAGTAGGAGAGCAGTACTTC,CASSLVGEQYF
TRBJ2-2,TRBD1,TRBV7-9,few,TGTGCCAGCAGCTCCTCTTGGGACAGACAGAACACCGGGGAGCTGTTTTTT,CASSSSWDRQNTGELFF
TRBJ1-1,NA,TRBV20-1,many,TGCAGTGCTGCGGGACAACTCATGAACACTGAAGCTTTCTTT,CSAAGQLMNTEAFF
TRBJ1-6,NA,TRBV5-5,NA,TGTGCCAGCAGCCCACAGGACGGGCATAATTCACCCCTCCACTTT,CASSPQDGHNSPLHF
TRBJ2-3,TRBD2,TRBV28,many,TGTGCCAGCAGCCTATACAGACTAGCGGATACGCAGTATTTT,CASSLYRLADTQYF
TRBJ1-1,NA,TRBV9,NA,TGTGCCAGCAGCGTAGGTGACACCGCGGGGACTGAAGCTTTCTTT,CASSVGDTAGTEAFF
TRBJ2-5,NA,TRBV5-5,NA,TGTGCCAGCAGCTGGCCTGAGGCAGGGCCAGAGACCCAGTACTTC,CASSWPEAGPETQYF
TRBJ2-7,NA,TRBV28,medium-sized,TGTGCCAGCAGTTTAGGGGGGCGGGACGAGCAGTACTTC,CASSLGGRDEQYF
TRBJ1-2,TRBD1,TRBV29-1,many,TGCAGCGTTCAACAAGCGGACAGGGGCGATGGCTACACCTTC,CSVQQADRGDGYTF
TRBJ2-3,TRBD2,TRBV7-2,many,TGTGCCAGCAGCTTATTAGCGGGGGTCAGGGATACGCAGTATTTT,CASSLLAGVRDTQYF
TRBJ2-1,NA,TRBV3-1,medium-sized,TGTGCCAGCAGCCAAGATAGCGCGTCCTACAATGAGCAGTTCTTC,CASSQDSASYNEQFF
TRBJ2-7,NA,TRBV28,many,TGTGCCAGCAGTTCCAGGGGTAGATACGAGCAGTACTTC,CASSSRGRYEQYF
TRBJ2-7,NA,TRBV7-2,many,TGTGCCAGCAGCTTAGCGAGAGGGACTTTTTGGAACGAGCAGTACTTC,CASSLARGTFWNEQYF
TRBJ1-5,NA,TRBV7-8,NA,TGTGCCAGCAGCTTAGGGGGGTATAGCAATCAGCCCCAGCATTTT,CASSLGGYSNQPQHF
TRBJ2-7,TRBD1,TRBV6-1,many,TGTGCCAGCAGTCAACGGACAGGGAAAGGCGAGCAGTACTTC,CASSQRTGKGEQYF
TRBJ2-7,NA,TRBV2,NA,TGTGCCAGCAGTGGACAGGTGCCCCACGAGCAGTACTTC,CASSGQVPHEQYF
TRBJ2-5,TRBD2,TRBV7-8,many,TGTGCCAGCAGCTTAGGGGGACTAGCGAATGAAGAGACCCAGTACTTC,CASSLGGLANEETQYF